Listed here are 19 T cell receptor beta chains from one sample, sequenced in a study of blood T cell repertoires in COVID-19. Using immunoSEQ multiplex PCR, the repertoire was profiled, and TCRdb retains in-frame clones only, with some absent. The table records roughly 130,000 clones, 70% to 85% of them present only once. Material for sequencing was peripheral blood. The receptors here all came from a woman aged 55-70 years with acute or convalescent COVID-19.

CDR3: CASSLSPDNEQFF. DNA of the CDR3: TGCGCCAGCAGCTTGTCTCCGGACAATGAGCAGTTCTTC. V and J are TRBV5-1 and TRBJ2-1; D gene ambiguous. The CDR3 loop spans 13 amino acids. CDR1 and CDR2 from the germline V gene are SGHRS and YFSETQ. Trimming cost V 1 base and J 5 bases, with 7 bases left between them. Full variable domain (missing parts from reference TRBV5-1 and TRBJ2-1): KAGVTQTPRYLIKTRGQQVTLSCSPISGHRSVSWYQQTPGQGLQFLFEYFSETQRNKGNFPGRFSGRQFSNSRSEMNVSTLELGDSALYLCASSLSPDNEQFFGPGTRLTVL.

This clone has just a few counts. The chain joins TRBV6-5 to TRBJ1-2, with 7 bases that match TRBD1. Germline CDR1 and CDR2: MNHEY and SVGAGI. Trimming cost V 11 bases and J 2 bases; bases outside gene matches: 8. The CDR3 spans 13 residues. CDR3 in DNA: TGTGCCTCCTGGGGGACAGCCAACTATGGCTACACCTTC. Translated: CASWGTANYGYTF.

V and J are TRBV18 and TRBJ2-1; the D gene is possibly TRBD2 (5 bases). Trimming removed 8 bases from V and 5 bases from J, with 22 bases in between. The CDR3 has 16 amino acids. Per germline, CDR1 KGHSH and CDR2 LQKENI. The CDR3 DNA sequence: TGTGCCAGCGCGAGTGATGGAGGACGGGATAACAATGAGCAGTTCTTC. Its protein product is CASASDGGRDNNEQFF.

As concerns this clone: A junction end diverges from the germline sequence, so it may reflect a read error. The chain combines TRBV13 with TRBJ1-2; 9 bases match TRBD1. Per the germline V gene, CDR1 is PRHDT and CDR2 is FYEKMQ (reference sequence). There are 17 residues in the CDR3. The chain's CDR3 is CASSLGLTGGWGDGYTF. The CDR3 DNA reads TGTGCCAGCAGTTTAGGTCTAACAGGGGGCTGGGGAGATGGCTACACCTTC.

V gene TRBV6-5 combines with J gene TRBJ1-1; 8 bases agree with TRBD1. Germline V CDR1 and CDR2: MNHEY, SVGAGI. The V and J ends lost 1 base and 3 bases, in that order; junction bases with no gene match: 4. The length of the CDR3 is 15 residues. The CDR3 DNA follows: TGTGCCAGCAGTTACTTGGGACAGGCAGACACTGAAGCTTTCTTT. Amino acids: CASSYLGQADTEAFF.

V is TRBV2 and J is TRBJ1-2; D is unclear. The CDR3 runs 14 residues. Germline CDR1 SNHLY, CDR2 FYNNEI. The germline V and J ends were trimmed by 6 bases and 7 bases, with 18 bases remaining between them. This CDR3 is CASSYGPGSGGYTF. DNA for the CDR3: TGTGCCAGCAGCTACGGACCCGGAAGCGGTGGCTACACCTTC. Full variable domain (rest looked up from reference TRBV2 and TRBJ1-2): EPEVTQTPSHQVTQMGQEVILRCVPISNHLYFYWYRQILGQKVEFLVSFYNNEISEKSEIFDDQFSVERPDGSNFTLKIRSTKLEDSAMYFCASSYGPGSGGYTFGSGTRLTVV.

The chain recombines TRBV5-6 with TRBJ2-5; D is perhaps TRBD2 (6 bases). Germline CDR1 and CDR2: SGHDT and YYEEEE. This CDR3 contains 16 residues. V was clipped by 2 bases and J by 2 bases, with 16 bases between them. This CDR3 reads CASSFSPGVWQETQYF. The CDR3 nucleotides read TGTGCCAGCAGCTTCAGCCCGGGAGTATGGCAAGAGACCCAGTACTTC. The whole variable domain, filled in from reference TRBV5-6 and TRBJ2-5, reads DAGVTQSPTHLIKTRGQQVTLRCSPKSGHDTVSWYQQALGQGPQFIFQYYEEEERQRGNFPDRFSGHQFPNYSSELNVNALLLGDSALYLCASSFSPGVWQETQYFGPGTRLLVL.

The chain joins TRBV9 to TRBJ2-5; 14 nucleotides agree with TRBD2. The CDR3 loop spans 16 amino acids. Germline V gene data show CDR1 as SGDLS and CDR2 as YYNGEE. V lost 4 bases and J lost 7; bases outside the gene matches: 9. The chain's CDR3 is CASSTGLAGVVGTQYF. CDR3 DNA: TGTGCCAGCAGCACGGGACTAGCGGGGGTTGTAGGGACCCAGTACTTC.

The chain links TRBV15 to TRBJ2-5, with 7 bases identical to TRBD2. Per germline, CDR1 LNHNV and CDR2 YYDKDF (reference sequence). The CDR3 covers 15 residues. Trimming took 0 bases from V and 5 from J; bases not matched to a gene: 6. CDR3 loop: CATSREASGGETQYF. CDR3 sequence (DNA): TGTGCCACCAGCAGAGAGGCCTCCGGGGGGGAGACCCAGTACTTC.

V and J are TRBV9 and TRBJ1-2; TRBD1 matches 10 bases. The CDR3 totals 14 residues. V dropped 5 bases and J dropped 6; count of bases not matched to a gene: 7. Germline-derived CDR1 and CDR2 are SGDLS and YYNGEE. CDR3 DNA sequence: TGTGCCAGCAGAGGGACAGGGGATTGGGATGGCTACACCTTC. As protein: CASRGTGDWDGYTF.

This clone occurred once. The CDR3 coding sequence is TGTGCCAGAAGCGCAGGGTGGTGCGAGCAGTACTTC. It codes for CARSAGWCEQYF. The gene calls are TRBV5-3 and TRBJ2-7, with D maybe TRBD1 (5 bases). TRBV5-3 carries the ORF label, with uncertain function. Deletions cut 4 bases from V and 6 bases from J, with 11 bases between. This CDR3 is 12 amino acids long.

The chain joins TRBV9 to TRBJ2-2; TRBD1 aligns across 9 bases. The CDR3 is made up of 16 amino acids. Germline V gives CDR1 SGDLS, CDR2 YYNGEE. The trim removed 2 bases at V and 6 bases at J, leaving 8 bases unmatched. The CDR3 protein is CASSVETWTGAGELFF. CDR3 nucleotides: TGTGCCAGCAGCGTCGAGACTTGGACAGGGGCCGGGGAGCTGTTTTTT. Based on the CDR3 plus reference TRBV9 and TRBJ2-2, the full variable domain is DSGVTQTPKHLITATGQRVTLRCSPRSGDLSVYWYQQSLDQGLQFLIQYYNGEERAKGNILERFSAQQFPDLHSELNLSSLELGDSALYFCASSVETWTGAGELFFGEGSRLTVL.

The chain recombines TRBV30 with TRBJ1-4; perhaps TRBD1 as D (6 bases). Deletions cut 0 bases from V and 7 bases from J, with 9 bases between. CDR1 is GTSNPN and CDR2 is SVGIG in the germline V gene (reference sequence). The CDR3 spans 13 residues. CDR3 DNA sequence: TGTGCCTGGAGTGTACAGGGTCGTGAAAAACTGTTTTTT. Amino acids: CAWSVQGREKLFF.

This clone was recorded once. This rearrangement joins TRBV7-9 to TRBJ1-1, with 7 bases that match TRBD1. Germline V gives CDR1 SEHNR, CDR2 FQNEAQ (reference sequence). The J segment lost 5 bases and the V segment lost 4 bases, leaving 4 bases of the junction unmatched. The CDR3 is 13 amino acids. The CDR3 region is CASSWDSGTEAFF. The CDR3 DNA follows: TGTGCCAGCAGCTGGGACAGTGGGACTGAAGCTTTCTTT.

CDR3 amino acids: CASSQGAVEKLFF. The CDR3 DNA is TGTGCCAGCAGCCAGGGGGCCGTGGAAAAACTGTTTTTT. The chain recombines TRBV14 with TRBJ1-4; the D gene is possibly TRBD1 (6 bases). Germline lookup yields CDR1 SGHDN and CDR2 FVKESK. Trimming pared 3 bases from V and 8 bases from J, leaving 10 bases between. The CDR3 loop spans 13 amino acids.

This clone was detected once. This sequence joins TRBV10-2 and TRBJ1-1; 8 bases fit TRBD1. Germline V gene data show CDR1 as WSHSY and CDR2 as SAAADI. CDR3 length: 12 residues. The V and J ends lost 6 bases and 3 bases, in that order; junction bases with no gene match: 0. The CDR3 coding sequence is TGCGCCAGCAGACAGGGGGACACTGAAGCTTTCTTT. Encoded protein: CASRQGDTEAFF.

The gene calls are TRBV7-9 and TRBJ2-5; the D gene is possibly TRBD2 (5 bases). The V gene lost 5 bases and the J gene lost 2 bases, with 9 bases spanning the gap. Germline assignment: CDR1 SEHNR and CDR2 FQNEAQ (reference sequence). The CDR3 is 13 residues long. The CDR3: CASSKREQETQYF. For the CDR3, the DNA is TGTGCCAGCAGCAAGAGGGAGCAAGAGACCCAGTACTTC.

The rearrangement uses TRBV6-2 or TRBV6-3 and TRBJ1-1; D is unresolved. The CDR3 is made up of 15 amino acids. The V gene lost 5 bases and the J gene lost 6 bases, with 19 bases spanning the gap. Germline-derived CDR1 and CDR2 are MNHEY and SVGEGT. The CDR3 bases are TGTGCCAGCAGTCTTAACGCAGCGGCAGGCCCTGAAGCTTTCTTT. Its translation is CASSLNAAAGPEAFF.

The gene calls are TRBV24-1 and TRBJ1-2; D perhaps matches TRBD1 (5 bases). Deletions cut 1 base from V and 2 bases from J, with 7 bases between. In germline, CDR1 is KGHDR, CDR2 SFDVKD. The CDR3 sequence is 14 residues long. Here the CDR3 DNA reads TGTGCCACCAGTGATTTTCGACAGAACTATGGCTACACCTTC. The encoded protein is CATSDFRQNYGYTF.